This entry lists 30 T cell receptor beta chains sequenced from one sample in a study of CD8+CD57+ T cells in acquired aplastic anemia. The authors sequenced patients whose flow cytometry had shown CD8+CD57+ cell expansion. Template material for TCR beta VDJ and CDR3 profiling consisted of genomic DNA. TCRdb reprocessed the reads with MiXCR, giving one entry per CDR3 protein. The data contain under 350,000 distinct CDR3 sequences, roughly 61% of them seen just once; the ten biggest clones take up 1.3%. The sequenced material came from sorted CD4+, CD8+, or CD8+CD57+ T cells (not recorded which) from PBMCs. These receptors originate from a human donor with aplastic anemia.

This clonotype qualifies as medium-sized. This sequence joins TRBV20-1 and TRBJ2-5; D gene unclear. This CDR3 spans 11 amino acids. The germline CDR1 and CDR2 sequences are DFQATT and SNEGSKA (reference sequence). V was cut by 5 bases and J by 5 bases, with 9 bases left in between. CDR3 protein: CSAAPGETQYF. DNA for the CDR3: TGCAGTGCTGCCCCCGGGGAGACCCAGTACTTC.

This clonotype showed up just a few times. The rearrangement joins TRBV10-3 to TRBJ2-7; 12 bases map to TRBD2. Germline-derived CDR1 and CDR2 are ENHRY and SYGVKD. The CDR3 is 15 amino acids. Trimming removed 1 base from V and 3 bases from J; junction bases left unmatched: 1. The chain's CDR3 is CAISELLAGGYEQYF. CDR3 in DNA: TGTGCCATCAGTGAGTTACTAGCGGGGGGCTACGAGCAGTACTTC.

The chain's CDR3 is CASSFGDRGAHGTQYF. The CDR3 coding sequence is TGTGCCAGCAGTTTCGGCGACAGGGGCGCCCACGGGACCCAGTACTTC. The chain joins TRBV12-3 or TRBV12-4 to TRBJ2-5; 8 nucleotides agree with TRBD1. V was clipped by 3 bases and J by 7 bases; unmatched bases: 13. This CDR3 is built from 16 residues.

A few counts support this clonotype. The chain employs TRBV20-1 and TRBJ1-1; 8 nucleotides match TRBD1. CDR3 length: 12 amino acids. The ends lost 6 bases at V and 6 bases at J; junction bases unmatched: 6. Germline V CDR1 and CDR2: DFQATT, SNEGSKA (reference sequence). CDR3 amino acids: CSAWDRKAEAFF. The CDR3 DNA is TGCAGTGCCTGGGACAGGAAGGCTGAAGCTTTCTTT.

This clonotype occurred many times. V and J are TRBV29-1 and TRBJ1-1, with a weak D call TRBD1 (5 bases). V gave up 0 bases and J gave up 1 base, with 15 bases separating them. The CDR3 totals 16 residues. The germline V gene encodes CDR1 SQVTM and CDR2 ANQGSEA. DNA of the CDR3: TGCAGCGTTGAAGATCTCAGGGTCGGAACGAACACTGAAGCTTTCTTT. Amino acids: CSVEDLRVGTNTEAFF. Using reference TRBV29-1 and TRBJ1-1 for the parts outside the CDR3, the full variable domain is SAVISQKPSRDICQRGTSLTIQCQVDSQVTMMFWYRQQPGQSLTLIATANQGSEATYESGFVIDKFPISRPNLTFSTLTVSNMSPEDSSIYLCSVEDLRVGTNTEAFFGQGTRLTVV.

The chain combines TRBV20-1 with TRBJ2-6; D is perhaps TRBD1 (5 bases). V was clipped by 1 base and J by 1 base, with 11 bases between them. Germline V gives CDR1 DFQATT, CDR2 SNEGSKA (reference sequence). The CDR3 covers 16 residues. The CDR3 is CSARVPGFSGANVLTF. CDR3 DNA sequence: TGCAGTGCTAGAGTCCCAGGGTTTTCTGGGGCCAACGTCCTGACTTTC.

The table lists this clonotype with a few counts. The CDR3 region has the DNA TGTGCCACAGGGACAGCGGGGGAGACCCAGTACTTC. Translation: CATGTAGETQYF. The chain combines TRBV10-3 with TRBJ2-5; possibly TRBD1 or TRBD2 for D (7 bases each). V was pared by 10 bases and J by 5 bases, with 14 bases between. CDR3 length: 12 residues. Germline V gene lookup returns CDR1 ENHRY and CDR2 SYGVKD.

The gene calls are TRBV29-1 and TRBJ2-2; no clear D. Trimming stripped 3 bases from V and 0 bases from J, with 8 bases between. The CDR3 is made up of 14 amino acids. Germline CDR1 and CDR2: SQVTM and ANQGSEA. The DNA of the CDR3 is TGCAGCGTTGAGGGCAGGACGAACACCGGGGAGCTGTTTTTT. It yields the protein CSVEGRTNTGELFF.

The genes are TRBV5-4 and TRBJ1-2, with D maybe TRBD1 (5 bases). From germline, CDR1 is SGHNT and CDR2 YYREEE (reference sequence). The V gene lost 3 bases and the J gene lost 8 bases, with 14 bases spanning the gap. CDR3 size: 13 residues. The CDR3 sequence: CASSWGRPGGYTF. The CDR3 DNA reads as TGTGCCAGCAGCTGGGGACGCCCGGGGGGCTACACCTTC.

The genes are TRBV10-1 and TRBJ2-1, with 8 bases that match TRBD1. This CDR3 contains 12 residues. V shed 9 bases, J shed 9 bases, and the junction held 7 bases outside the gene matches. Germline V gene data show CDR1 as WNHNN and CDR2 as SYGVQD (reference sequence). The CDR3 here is CASSRQGSEQFF. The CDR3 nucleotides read TGCGCCAGTTCGCGACAGGGGAGTGAGCAGTTCTTC.

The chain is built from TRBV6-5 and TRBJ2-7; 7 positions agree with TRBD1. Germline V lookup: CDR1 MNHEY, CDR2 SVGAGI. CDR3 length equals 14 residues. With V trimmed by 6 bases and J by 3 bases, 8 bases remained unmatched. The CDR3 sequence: CASRQTGTVYEQYF. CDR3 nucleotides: TGTGCCAGCAGGCAGACCGGGACAGTCTACGAGCAGTACTTC.

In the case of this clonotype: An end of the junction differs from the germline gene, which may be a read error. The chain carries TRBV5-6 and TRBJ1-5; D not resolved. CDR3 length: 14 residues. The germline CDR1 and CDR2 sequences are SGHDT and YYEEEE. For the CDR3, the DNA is TGTGTCAGCAGCTTTCAGAATTTCAATCAGCCCCAGCATTTT. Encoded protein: CVSSFQNFNQPQHF.

The CDR3 protein is CASSRGGVTNEKLFF. The CDR3 nucleotides are TGTGCCAGCAGCCGAGGGGGCGTAACTAATGAAAAACTGTTTTTT. The V call is TRBV7-2, the J call TRBJ1-4; 7 positions agree with TRBD1. The germline V gene encodes CDR1 SGHTA and CDR2 FQGNSA. Unmatched junction bases numbered 4, after V lost 5 bases and J lost 1 base. This CDR3 has 15 residues.

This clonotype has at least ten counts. The CDR3, as DNA: TGTGCCAGCAGTCTCCAGGGGCTAGGGGGCTACGAGCAGTACTTC. Translated: CASSLQGLGGYEQYF. V usage is TRBV12-3 or TRBV12-4 and J usage is TRBJ2-7; tentatively, D is TRBD1 (6 bases). The CDR3 totals 15 residues. Trimming cost V 5 bases and J 3 bases, with 17 bases left between them.

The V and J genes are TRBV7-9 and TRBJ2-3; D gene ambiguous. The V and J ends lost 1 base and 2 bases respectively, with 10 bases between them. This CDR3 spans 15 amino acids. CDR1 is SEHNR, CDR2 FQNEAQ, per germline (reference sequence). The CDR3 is CASSLGATDTDTQYF. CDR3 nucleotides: TGTGCCAGCAGCTTAGGCGCCACTGACACAGATACGCAGTATTTT.

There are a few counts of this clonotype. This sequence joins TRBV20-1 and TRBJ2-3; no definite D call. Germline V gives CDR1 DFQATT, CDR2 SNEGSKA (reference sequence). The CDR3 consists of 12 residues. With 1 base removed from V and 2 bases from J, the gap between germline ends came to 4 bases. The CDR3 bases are TGCAGTGCTAGAGGGGACACAGATACGCAGTATTTT. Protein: CSARGDTDTQYF.

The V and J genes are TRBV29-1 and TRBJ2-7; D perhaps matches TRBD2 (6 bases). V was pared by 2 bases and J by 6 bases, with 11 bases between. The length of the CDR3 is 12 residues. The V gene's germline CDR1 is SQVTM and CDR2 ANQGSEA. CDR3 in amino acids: CSVEKLAGEQYF. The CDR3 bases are TGCAGCGTTGAAAAACTAGCTGGCGAGCAGTACTTC.

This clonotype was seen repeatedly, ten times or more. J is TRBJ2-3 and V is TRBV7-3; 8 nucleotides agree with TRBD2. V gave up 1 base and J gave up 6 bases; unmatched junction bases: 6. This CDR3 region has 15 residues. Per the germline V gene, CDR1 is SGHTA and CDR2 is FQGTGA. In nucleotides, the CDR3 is TGTGCCAGCAGCTTAAGCGGGGGGAAGGGGGATACGCAGTATTTT. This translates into CASSLSGGKGDTQYF.

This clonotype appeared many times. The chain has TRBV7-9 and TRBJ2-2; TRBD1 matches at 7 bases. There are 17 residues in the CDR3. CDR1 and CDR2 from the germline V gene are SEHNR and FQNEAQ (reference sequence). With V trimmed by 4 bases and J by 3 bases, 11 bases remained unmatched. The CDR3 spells CASSSRMRQGDTGELFF. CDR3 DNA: TGTGCCAGCAGCTCCCGAATGAGACAGGGAGACACCGGGGAGCTGTTTTTT.

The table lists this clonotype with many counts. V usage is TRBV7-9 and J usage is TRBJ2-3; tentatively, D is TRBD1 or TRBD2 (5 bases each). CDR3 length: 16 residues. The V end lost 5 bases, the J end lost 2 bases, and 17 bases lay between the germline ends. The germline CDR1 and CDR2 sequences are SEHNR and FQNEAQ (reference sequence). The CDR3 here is CASSGPVWGITDTQYF. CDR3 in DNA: TGTGCCAGCAGCGGCCCGGTATGGGGGATCACAGATACGCAGTATTTT. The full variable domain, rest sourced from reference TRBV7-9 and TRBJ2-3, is DTGVSQNPRHKITKRGQNVTFRCDPISEHNRLYWYRQTLGQGPEFLTYFQNEAQLEKSRLLSDRFSAERPKGSFSTLEIQRTEQGDSAMYLCASSGPVWGITDTQYFGPGTRLTVL.

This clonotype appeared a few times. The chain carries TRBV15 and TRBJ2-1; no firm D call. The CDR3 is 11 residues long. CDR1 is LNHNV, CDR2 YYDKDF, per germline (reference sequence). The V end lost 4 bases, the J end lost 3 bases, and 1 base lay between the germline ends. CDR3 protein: CATSNYNEQFF. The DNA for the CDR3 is TGTGCCACCAGCAACTACAATGAGCAGTTCTTC.

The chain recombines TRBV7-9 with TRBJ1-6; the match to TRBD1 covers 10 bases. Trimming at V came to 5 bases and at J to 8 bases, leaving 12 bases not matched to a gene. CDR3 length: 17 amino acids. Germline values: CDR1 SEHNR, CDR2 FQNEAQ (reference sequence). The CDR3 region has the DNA TGTGCCAGCAGCCTATCACGGACAGGGGGAGTTTATTCACCCCTCCACTTT. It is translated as CASSLSRTGGVYSPLHF.

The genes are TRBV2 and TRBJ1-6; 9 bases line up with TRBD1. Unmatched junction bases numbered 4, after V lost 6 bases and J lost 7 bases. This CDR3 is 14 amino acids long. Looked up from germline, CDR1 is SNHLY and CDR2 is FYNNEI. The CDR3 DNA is TGTGCCAGCAGGGCCGGGACAGGGAATTCACCCCTCCACTTT. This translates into CASRAGTGNSPLHF.

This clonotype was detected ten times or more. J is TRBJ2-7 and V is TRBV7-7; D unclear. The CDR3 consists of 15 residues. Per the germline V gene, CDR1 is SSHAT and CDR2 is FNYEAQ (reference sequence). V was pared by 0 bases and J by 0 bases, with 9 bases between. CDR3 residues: CASSLASRASYEQYF. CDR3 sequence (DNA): TGTGCCAGCAGCTTAGCTTCCCGGGCCTCCTACGAGCAGTACTTC.

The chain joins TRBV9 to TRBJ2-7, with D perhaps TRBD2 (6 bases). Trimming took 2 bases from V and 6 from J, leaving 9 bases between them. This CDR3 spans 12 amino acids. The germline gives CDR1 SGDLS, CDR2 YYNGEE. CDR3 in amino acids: CASSVQGGEQYF. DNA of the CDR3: TGTGCCAGCAGCGTTCAGGGAGGCGAGCAGTACTTC.

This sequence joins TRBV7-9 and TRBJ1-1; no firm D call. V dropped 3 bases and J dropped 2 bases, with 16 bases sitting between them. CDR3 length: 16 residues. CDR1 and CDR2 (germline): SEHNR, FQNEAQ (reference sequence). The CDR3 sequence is CASSLDSWRTNTEAFF. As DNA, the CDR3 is TGTGCCAGCAGCTTGGACTCCTGGAGGACTAACACTGAAGCTTTCTTT.

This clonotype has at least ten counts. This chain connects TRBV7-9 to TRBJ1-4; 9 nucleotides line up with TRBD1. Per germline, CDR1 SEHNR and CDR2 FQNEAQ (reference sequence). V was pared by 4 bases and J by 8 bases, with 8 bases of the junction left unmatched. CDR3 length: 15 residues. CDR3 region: CASSSPGQGREKLFF. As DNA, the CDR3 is TGTGCCAGCAGCTCACCGGGACAGGGAAGAGAAAAACTGTTTTTT.

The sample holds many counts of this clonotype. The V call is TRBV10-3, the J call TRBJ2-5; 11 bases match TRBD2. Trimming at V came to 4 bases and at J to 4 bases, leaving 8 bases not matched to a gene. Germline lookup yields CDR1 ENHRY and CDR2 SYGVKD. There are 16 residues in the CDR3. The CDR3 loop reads CAISAILAGGPETQYF. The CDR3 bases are TGTGCCATCAGTGCGATCCTAGCGGGGGGCCCAGAGACCCAGTACTTC.

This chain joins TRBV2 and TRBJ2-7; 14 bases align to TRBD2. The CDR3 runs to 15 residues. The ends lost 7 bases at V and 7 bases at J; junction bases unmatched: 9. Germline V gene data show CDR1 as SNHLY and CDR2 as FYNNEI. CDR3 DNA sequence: TGTGCCAGCAAGTTAACCGGGACTAGCGGGGGTGAGCAGTACTTC. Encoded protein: CASKLTGTSGGEQYF.

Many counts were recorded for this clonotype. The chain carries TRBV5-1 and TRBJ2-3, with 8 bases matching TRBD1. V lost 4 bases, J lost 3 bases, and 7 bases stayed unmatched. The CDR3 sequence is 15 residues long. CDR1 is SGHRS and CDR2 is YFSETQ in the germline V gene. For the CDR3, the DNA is TGCGCCAGCAGCCCTTATCAGGGGGCGACAGATACGCAGTATTTT. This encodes CASSPYQGATDTQYF.